This T cell receptor (beta chain) stems from a study of T-cell memory formation after mild COVID-19 listed by TCRdb under 2021. Background on the whole study: TCR sequence clusters from the two donors were largely donor specific. In a couple of donors, T-cell clones that expanded and contracted after mild COVID-19 were followed by sequencing TCRalpha and TCRbeta repertoires longitudinally. The cohort comprised two young, previously healthy adult volunteers, one female and one male.

The CDR3 starts with the cysteine, ends with the phenylalanine, and has 14 residues. Only the CDR3 region is kept as DNA, spanning 42 bases read in frame from base 1. V drops 5 bases and J drops 5 bases, leaving 13 bases in between. Sequences SGHAT (CDR1) and FQDESV (CDR2) are obtained from the germline V gene (reference sequence). Ficoll-Paque density gradient centrifugation was used to isolate PBMCs. This sample was sequenced with an Illumina NovaSeq 6000. TCRalpha and TCRbeta cDNA libraries were built by 5'RACE with constant-segment primers, adding sample barcodes and unique molecular identifiers. RNA was extracted from every sample with Trizol reagent. Amplification of the libraries took two PCR steps, and the second step added a second sample barcode plus Illumina TruSeq adapters. Sequencing of the libraries was done on an Illumina NovaSeq, producing 2 x 150 bp paired-end reads. The paper's processing steps were these. With migec v1.2.7, reads were demultiplexed and then collapsed into UMI-guided consensus sequences. Using mixcr v2.1.11, UMI consensuses were aligned to TRA and TRB V and J templates and then assembled into clonotypes. Clonotypes were classified as expanded or contracted when called significant by both edgeR and NoisET, with noise models trained on biological replicates. For edgeR calls, a false discovery rate-adjusted p below 0.01 and a log2 fold-change threshold of 1 were applied. As an exploratory analysis of dynamics, max-normalized trajectories of the 1000 most abundant clonotypes were examined by PCA with hierarchical clustering. Each responding clone was given a CD4 or CD8 phenotype based on the CD4+ and CD8+ repertoires, which had been sequenced separately. TCRdb took the public reads, trimmed them with fastp at Q25, ran MiXCR for clone calling and kept in-frame beta chains. CDR3 protein duplicates are merged, each entry listing the most common genes and DNA. The V and J calls and clone size come from TCRdb's table, not from the authors' own analysis. This sample is represented by 150,000 to 200,000 distinct CDR3 sequences; about 9.9% of them were singletons. The top ten clonotypes cover 3% to 4% of the sample.

Broader findings and caveats from the paper: The study included only a couple of mild cases, and larger cohorts that include severe cases with pre-infection samples were judged to be necessary. Contracting CD4+ clones were found mainly in CM and EM memory subsets, while CD8+ clones were enriched in EMRA. Some responding clones were found in pre-infection memory, which suggests that pre-existing cross-reactive memory T cells took part in the SARS-CoV-2 response. SARS-CoV-2 specificity of the second-wave clones peaking on day 37 was not confirmed. Clones that contracted from day 15 to 85 showed balanced CD4/CD8 phenotypes, whereas a second wave of clones that expanded from day 15 to 37 leaned towards CD4+.

On this clonotype itself: No antigen is known for it. The input lacks base qualities; no much larger clone sits a single base away.

The rearrangement combines TRBV11-1 with TRBJ2-1, with a tentative D gene TRBD2 over 7 matching bases. The sequence came from a man younger than 35 who had mild COVID-19 (a few samples of this study predate the infection). The sample titles of this study are shuffled in the database, so cell type and time point are left out; the donor was told from shared clones. Sample: PBMCs or a T cell subset sorted from them (not recorded which). The CDR3 sequence is CASSARGANNEQFF. The sequenced DNA is TGTGCCAGCAGCGCCCGGGGGGCGAACAATGAGCAGTTCTTC.